This T cell receptor beta chain was captured in a study of T cells in localized non-small cell lung cancer. The study's findings and limits: A single tumor region was sequenced, leaving heterogeneity possible.

As to this clone: Its specificity is unknown.

There are 16 residues in the CDR3. V gave up 4 bases and J gave up 4 bases; unmatched junction bases: 13. Germline V CDR1 and CDR2: SGHRS, YFSETQ. Here immunoSEQ multiplex PCR was the method, and the copy in TCRdb shows in-frame clones only, minus some. The table lists approximately 33,000 clones, 70% to 90% of them singletons, with roughly 6.5% in the top ten. Sequenced here: peripheral blood, sampled before any cancer treatment. The V gene is TRBV5-1, the J gene TRBJ1-1, with 7 bases matching TRBD1. This receptor was taken from a woman between 40 and 69 years old with stage I lung adenocarcinoma. CDR3: CASSRGGGGDGTEAFF. CDR3 coding DNA: TGCGCCAGCAGCCGCGGTGGAGGGGGCGATGGCACTGAAGCTTTCTTT.